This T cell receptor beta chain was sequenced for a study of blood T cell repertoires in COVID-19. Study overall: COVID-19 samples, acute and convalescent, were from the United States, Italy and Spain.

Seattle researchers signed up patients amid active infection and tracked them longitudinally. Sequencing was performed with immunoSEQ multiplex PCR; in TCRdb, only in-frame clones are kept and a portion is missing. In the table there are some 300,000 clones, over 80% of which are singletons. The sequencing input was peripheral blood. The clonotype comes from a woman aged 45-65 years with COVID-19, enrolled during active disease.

The CDR3 sequence is CASSRGQEIYGYTF. CDR3 coding DNA: TGTGCCAGCAGCCGTGGACAGGAAATCTATGGCTACACCTTC. The V gene is TRBV11-3, the J gene TRBJ1-2, with TRBD1 matching 7 bases. The CDR3 covers 14 residues. Per germline, CDR1 SGHNT and CDR2 YENEEA. J was trimmed by 4 bases and V by 5 bases; bases with no gene match: 7.